The 12 T cell receptor beta chains reported below all come from one sample, sequenced in a study of blood T cell repertoires in COVID-19. The method was immunoSEQ multiplex PCR; TCRdb's version includes in-frame clones alone and lacks a portion of them. There are 300,000 or so clones in the sample; about 87% occur only once, and 3% to 4% lies in the top ten. Sequences were obtained from peripheral blood. The receptors originated from a woman in her thirties or forties with acute or convalescent COVID-19.

This chain joins TRBV7-2 and TRBJ1-6; tentative D call: TRBD1 (6 bases). With 6 bases removed from V and 6 bases from J, the gap between germline ends came to 18 bases. CDR1 SGHTA and CDR2 FQGNSA come from the germline V gene. This CDR3 spans 16 amino acids. The CDR3 region is CASSQNQQGPNSPLHF. As DNA, the CDR3 is TGTGCCAGCAGTCAGAATCAACAGGGACCTAATTCACCCCTCCACTTT.

The genes are TRBV27 and TRBJ1-1; no reliable D call. This CDR3 has 14 amino acids. V was cut by 6 bases and J by 0 bases, with 11 bases left in between. Germline V gene data show CDR1 as MNHEY and CDR2 as SMNVEV (reference sequence). CDR3 coding DNA: TGTGCCAGCAGCCTAGGAAAGGTGAACACTGAAGCTTTCTTT. Its translation: CASSLGKVNTEAFF.

CDR3 nucleotide sequence: TGTGCCAGCAGCGTAGGAGGAGGGACAGATAATTCACCCCTCCACTTT. It is translated as CASSVGGGTDNSPLHF. The J gene is TRBJ1-6, the V gene TRBV9; the match to TRBD1 covers 7 bases. This CDR3 has 16 residues. The V gene end was trimmed by 0 bases and the J gene end by 5 bases; junction bases not matched to a gene: 5. Germline assignment: CDR1 SGDLS and CDR2 YYNGEE. The full variable domain, with the rest looked up from reference TRBV9 and TRBJ1-6, is DSGVTQTPKHLITATGQRVTLRCSPRSGDLSVYWYQQSLDQGLQFLIQYYNGEERAKGNILERFSAQQFPDLHSELNLSSLELGDSALYFCASSVGGGTDNSPLHFGNGTRLTVT.

This chain connects TRBV27 to TRBJ2-7; 9 nucleotides agree with TRBD1. The length of the CDR3 is 16 residues. J lost 7 bases, V lost 3 bases, and 13 bases had no gene match. Germline V CDR1 and CDR2: MNHEY, SMNVEV (reference sequence). This CDR3 is CASSFLAGTGPLEQYV. Written as DNA, the CDR3 is TGTGCCAGCAGTTTCCTGGCCGGGACAGGGCCTCTAGAGCAGTACGTC.

V and J are TRBV4-1 and TRBJ2-3; 7 nucleotides align to TRBD2. V trimming: 5 bases; J trimming: 4 bases; junction bases outside the gene matches: 15. Looked up from germline, CDR1 is MGHRA and CDR2 is YSYEKL. This CDR3 has 17 amino acids. This CDR3 reads CASSRPWGGNRADTQYF. Here the CDR3 DNA reads TGCGCCAGCAGCAGACCCTGGGGGGGTAATAGGGCAGATACGCAGTATTTT.

This clone was seen a single time. The rearrangement links TRBV2 to TRBJ2-5; TRBD2 matches 11 bases. The V segment lost 9 bases and the J segment 1 base; nucleotides outside the gene matches: 7. This CDR3 comprises 15 residues. Germline lookup yields CDR1 SNHLY and CDR2 FYNNEI. The CDR3 here is CARSGTSGTQETQYF. CDR3 bases: TGTGCCAGATCCGGGACTAGCGGAACCCAAGAGACCCAGTACTTC. Full variable domain (outside the CDR3, taken from reference TRBV2 and TRBJ2-5): EPEVTQTPSHQVTQMGQEVILRCVPISNHLYFYWYRQILGQKVEFLVSFYNNEISEKSEIFDDQFSVERPDGSNFTLKIRSTKLEDSAMYFCARSGTSGTQETQYFGPGTRLLVL.

This clone occurred once. The chain is built from TRBV29-1 and TRBJ1-1; tentatively, D is TRBD1 (6 bases). The V gene's germline CDR1 is SQVTM and CDR2 ANQGSEA. This CDR3 is 14 amino acids long. The V end lost 2 bases, the J end lost 2 bases, and 12 bases lay between the germline ends. DNA of the CDR3: TGCAGCGTTGAACGGGGGGGGCGAAACACTGAAGCTTTCTTT. This encodes CSVERGGRNTEAFF.

CDR3 loop: CASSQAYPGHATEAFF. For the CDR3, the DNA is TGCGCCAGCAGCCAGGCCTACCCGGGACACGCCACTGAAGCTTTCTTT. This chain uses TRBV4-1 with TRBJ1-1; possibly TRBD1 for D (6 bases). The CDR3 is 16 amino acids. The V end lost 3 bases, the J end lost 4 bases, and 18 bases lay between the germline ends. Germline CDR1 is MGHRA and CDR2 is YSYEKL.

The chain links TRBV5-1 to TRBJ2-1; 9 bases fit TRBD2. V lost 0 bases and J lost 7; bases outside the gene matches: 5. The CDR3 runs to 15 residues. From germline, CDR1 is SGHRS and CDR2 YFSETQ. The CDR3 DNA sequence: TGCGCCAGCAGCTTGGTAGCGGGGGTAGGGAATGAGCAGTTCTTC. Amino acid sequence: CASSLVAGVGNEQFF.

The sample holds one count of this clone. CDR3 bases: TGTGCCAGCAAGGGAGATGAGAATTCACCCCTCCACTTT. Translation gives CASKGDENSPLHF. This rearrangement joins TRBV2 to TRBJ1-6; D gene ambiguous. The CDR3 has 13 residues. Trimming took 7 bases from V and 7 from J, leaving 11 bases between them. From germline, CDR1 is SNHLY and CDR2 FYNNEI.

The chain carries TRBV5-6 and TRBJ2-1, with TRBD2 matching over 10 bases. The CDR3 loop spans 16 amino acids. V trimming: 3 bases; J trimming: 7 bases; junction bases outside the gene matches: 10. Germline CDR1 reads SGHDT; CDR2 reads YYEEEE. The CDR3, as DNA: TGTGCCAGCAGCTGGGTCAGCGGGGGGGCCGGGAATGAGCAGTTCTTC. Protein sequence: CASSWVSGGAGNEQFF.

This clone was observed once. V is TRBV27 and J is TRBJ1-1, with D possibly being TRBD1 (5 bases). CDR1 and CDR2 (germline): MNHEY, SMNVEV (reference sequence). Trimming took off 7 bases at V and 1 base at J, with 16 bases between the two ends. The CDR3 has 15 residues. The CDR3 is CASTAIGAGNTEAFF. In nucleotides, the CDR3 is TGTGCCAGCACCGCCATAGGGGCCGGGAACACTGAAGCTTTCTTT.